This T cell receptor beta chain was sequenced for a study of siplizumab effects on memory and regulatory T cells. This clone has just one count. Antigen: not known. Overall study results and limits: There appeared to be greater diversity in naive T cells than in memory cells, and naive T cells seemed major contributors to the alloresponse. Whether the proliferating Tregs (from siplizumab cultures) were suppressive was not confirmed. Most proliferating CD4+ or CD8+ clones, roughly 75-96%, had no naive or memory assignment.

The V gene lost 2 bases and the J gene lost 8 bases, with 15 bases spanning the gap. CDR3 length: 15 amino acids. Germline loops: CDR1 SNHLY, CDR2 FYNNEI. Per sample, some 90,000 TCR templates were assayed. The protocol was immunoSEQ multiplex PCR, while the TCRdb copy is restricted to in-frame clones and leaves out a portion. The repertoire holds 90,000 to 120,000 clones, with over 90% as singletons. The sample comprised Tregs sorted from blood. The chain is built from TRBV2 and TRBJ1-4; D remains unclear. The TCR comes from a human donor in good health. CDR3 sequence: CASSEMRWKREKLFF. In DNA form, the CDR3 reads TGTGCCAGCAGTGAAATGCGATGGAAACGCGAAAAACTGTTTTTT.